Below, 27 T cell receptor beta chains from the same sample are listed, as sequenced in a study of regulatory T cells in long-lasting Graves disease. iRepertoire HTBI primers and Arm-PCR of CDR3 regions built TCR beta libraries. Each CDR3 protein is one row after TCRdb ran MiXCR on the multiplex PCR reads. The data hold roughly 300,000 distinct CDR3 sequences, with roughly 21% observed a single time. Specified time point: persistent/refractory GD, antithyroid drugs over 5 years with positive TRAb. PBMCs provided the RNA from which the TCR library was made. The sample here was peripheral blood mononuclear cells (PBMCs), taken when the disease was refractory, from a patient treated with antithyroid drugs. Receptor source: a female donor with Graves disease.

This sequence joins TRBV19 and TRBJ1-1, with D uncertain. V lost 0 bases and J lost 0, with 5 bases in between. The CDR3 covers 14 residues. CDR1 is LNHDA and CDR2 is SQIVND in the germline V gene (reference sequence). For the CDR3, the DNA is TGTGCCAGTAGTATAGAGGGGATGAACACTGAAGCTTTCTTT. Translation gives CASSIEGMNTEAFF.

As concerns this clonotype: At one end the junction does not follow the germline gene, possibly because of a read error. CDR3 in amino acids: CATGRDRGPSGEQFF. For the CDR3, the DNA is TGTGCCACCGGCAGAGACAGGGGACCTTCTGGTGAGCAGTTCTTC. The chain recombines TRBV15 with TRBJ2-1; 8 nucleotides match TRBD1. From germline, CDR1 is LNHNV and CDR2 YYDKDF (reference sequence). CDR3 length: 15 residues. The full variable domain, rest sourced from reference TRBV15 and TRBJ2-1, is DAMVIQNPRYQVTQFGKPVTLSCSQTLNHNVMYWYQQKSSQAPKLLFHYYDKDFNNEADTPDNFQSRRPNTSFCFLDIRSPGLGDTAMYLCATGRDRGPSGEQFFGPGTRLTVL.

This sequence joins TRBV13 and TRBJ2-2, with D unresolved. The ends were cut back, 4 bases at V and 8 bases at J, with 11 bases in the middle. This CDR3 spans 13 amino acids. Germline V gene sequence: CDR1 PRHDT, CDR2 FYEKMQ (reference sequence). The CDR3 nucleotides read TGTGCCAGCAGCTACGGACCCTCGGGGGAGCTGTTTTTT. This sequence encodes CASSYGPSGELFF.

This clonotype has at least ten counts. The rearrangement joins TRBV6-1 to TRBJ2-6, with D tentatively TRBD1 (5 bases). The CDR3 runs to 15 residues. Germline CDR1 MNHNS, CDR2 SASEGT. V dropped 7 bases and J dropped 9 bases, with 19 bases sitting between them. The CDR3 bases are TGTGCCAGCACCATAGGCAGGGCAGGAATCAACGTCCTGACTTTC. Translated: CASTIGRAGINVLTF.

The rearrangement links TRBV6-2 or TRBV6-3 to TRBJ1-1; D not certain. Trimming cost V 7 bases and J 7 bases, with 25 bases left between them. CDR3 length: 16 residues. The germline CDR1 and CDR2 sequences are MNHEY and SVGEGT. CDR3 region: CASTNIAPDAFGEAFF. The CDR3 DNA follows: TGTGCCAGCACCAATATCGCTCCCGACGCTTTCGGTGAAGCTTTCTTT.

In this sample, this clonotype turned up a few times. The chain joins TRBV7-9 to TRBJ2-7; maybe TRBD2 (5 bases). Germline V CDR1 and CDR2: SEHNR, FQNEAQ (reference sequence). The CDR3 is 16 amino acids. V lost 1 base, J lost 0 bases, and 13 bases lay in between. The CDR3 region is CASSLVPDLSSYEQYF. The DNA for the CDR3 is TGTGCCAGCAGCTTAGTCCCGGACTTGAGCTCCTACGAGCAGTACTTC.

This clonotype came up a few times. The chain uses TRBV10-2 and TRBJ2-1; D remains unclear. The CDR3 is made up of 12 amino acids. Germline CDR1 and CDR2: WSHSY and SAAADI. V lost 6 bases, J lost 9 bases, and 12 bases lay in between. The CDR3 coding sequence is TGCGCCAGCAGCCTAGATCTAGGTGAGCAGTTCTTC. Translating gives CASSLDLGEQFF.

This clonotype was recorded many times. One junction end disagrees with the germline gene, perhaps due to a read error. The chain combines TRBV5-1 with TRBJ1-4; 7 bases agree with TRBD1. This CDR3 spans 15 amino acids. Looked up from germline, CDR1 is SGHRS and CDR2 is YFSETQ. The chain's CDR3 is CASSSTGAANEKLFF. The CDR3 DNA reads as TGTGCCAGCAGCTCCACAGGGGCAGCTAATGAAAAACTGTTTTTT.

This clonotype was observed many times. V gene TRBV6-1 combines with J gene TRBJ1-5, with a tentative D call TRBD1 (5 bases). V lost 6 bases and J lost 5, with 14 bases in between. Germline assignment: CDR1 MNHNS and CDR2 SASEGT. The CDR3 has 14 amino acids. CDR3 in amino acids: CASRVRGVHQPQHF. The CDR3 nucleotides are TGTGCCAGCAGAGTTAGAGGGGTGCATCAGCCCCAGCATTTT.

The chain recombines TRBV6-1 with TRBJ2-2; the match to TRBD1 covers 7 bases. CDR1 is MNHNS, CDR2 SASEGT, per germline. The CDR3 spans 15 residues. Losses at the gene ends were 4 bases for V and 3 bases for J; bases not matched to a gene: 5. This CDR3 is CASSVWTGDTGELFF. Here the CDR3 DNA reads TGTGCCAGCAGTGTCTGGACAGGAGACACCGGGGAGCTGTTTTTT.

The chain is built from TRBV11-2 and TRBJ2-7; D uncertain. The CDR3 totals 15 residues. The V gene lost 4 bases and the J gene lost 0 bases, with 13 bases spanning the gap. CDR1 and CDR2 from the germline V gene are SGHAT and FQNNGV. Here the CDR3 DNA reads TGTGCCAGCAGCTATTTGAAGGGCTTCTCCTACGAGCAGTACTTC. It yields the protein CASSYLKGFSYEQYF.

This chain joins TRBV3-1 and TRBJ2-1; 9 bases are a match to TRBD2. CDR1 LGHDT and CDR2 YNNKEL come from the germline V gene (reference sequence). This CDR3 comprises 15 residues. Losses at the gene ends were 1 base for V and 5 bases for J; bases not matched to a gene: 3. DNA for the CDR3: TGTGCCAGCAGCCAAGCGACTAGCGGTGACAATGAGCAGTTCTTC. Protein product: CASSQATSGDNEQFF.

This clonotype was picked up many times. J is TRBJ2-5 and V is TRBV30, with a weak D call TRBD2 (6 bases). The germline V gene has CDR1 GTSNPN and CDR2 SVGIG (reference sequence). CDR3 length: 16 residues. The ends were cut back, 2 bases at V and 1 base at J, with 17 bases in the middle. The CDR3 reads CAWSPGLLGSQETQYF. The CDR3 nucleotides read TGTGCCTGGAGTCCTGGACTACTAGGGAGCCAAGAGACCCAGTACTTC.

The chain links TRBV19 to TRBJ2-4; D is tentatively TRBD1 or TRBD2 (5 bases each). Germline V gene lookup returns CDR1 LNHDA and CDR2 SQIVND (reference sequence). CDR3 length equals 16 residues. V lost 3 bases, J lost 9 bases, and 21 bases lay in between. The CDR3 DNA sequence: TGTGCCAGTAGTATGCTAGGGACGGAGCTAGAGAGCATTCAGTACTTC. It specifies CASSMLGTELESIQYF.

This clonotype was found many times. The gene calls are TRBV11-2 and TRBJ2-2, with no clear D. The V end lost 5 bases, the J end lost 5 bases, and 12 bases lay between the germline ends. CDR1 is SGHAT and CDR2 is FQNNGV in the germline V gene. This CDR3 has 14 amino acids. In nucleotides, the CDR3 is TGTGCCAGCAGCCCCCCTTCTAGGACCGGGGAGCTGTTTTTT. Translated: CASSPPSRTGELFF.

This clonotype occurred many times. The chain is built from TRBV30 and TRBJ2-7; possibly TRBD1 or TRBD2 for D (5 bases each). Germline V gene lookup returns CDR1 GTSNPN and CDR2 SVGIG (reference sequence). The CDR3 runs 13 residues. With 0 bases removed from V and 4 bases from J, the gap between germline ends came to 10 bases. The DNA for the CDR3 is TGTGCCTGGAGTGTGGGGGTCAAATACGAGCAGTACTTC. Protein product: CAWSVGVKYEQYF.

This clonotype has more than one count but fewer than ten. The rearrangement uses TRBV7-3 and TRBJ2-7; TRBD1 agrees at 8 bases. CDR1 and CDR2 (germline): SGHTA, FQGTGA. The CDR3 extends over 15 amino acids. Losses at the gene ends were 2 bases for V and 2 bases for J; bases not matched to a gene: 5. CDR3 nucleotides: TGTGCCAGCAGCTTACGGGGACAGGTGGCCTACGAGCAGTACTTC. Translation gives CASSLRGQVAYEQYF.

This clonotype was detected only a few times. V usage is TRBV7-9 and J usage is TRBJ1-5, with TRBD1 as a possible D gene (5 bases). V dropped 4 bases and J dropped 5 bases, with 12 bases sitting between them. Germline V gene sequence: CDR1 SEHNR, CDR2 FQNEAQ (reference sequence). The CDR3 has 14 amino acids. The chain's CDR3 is CASSSQGLDQPQHF. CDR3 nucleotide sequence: TGTGCCAGCAGCTCGCAGGGTCTGGATCAGCCCCAGCATTTT.

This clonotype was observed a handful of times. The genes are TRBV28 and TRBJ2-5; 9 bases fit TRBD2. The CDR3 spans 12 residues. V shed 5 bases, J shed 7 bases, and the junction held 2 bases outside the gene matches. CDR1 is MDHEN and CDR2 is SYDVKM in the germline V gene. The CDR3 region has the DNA TGTGCCAGCAGTCCACTAGCGGGGACCCAGTACTTC. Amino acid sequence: CASSPLAGTQYF.

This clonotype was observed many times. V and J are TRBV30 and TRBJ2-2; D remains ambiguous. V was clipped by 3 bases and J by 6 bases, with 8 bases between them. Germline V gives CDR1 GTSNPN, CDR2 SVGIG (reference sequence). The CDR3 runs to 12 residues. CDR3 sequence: CAWRDNAGELFF. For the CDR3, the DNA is TGTGCCTGGAGGGATAATGCCGGGGAGCTGTTTTTT.

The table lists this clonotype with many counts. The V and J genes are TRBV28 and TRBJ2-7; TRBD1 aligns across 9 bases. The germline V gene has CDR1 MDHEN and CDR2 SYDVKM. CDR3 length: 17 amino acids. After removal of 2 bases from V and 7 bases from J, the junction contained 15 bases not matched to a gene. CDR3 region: CASSLGGPGQGHGEQYF. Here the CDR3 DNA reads TGTGCCAGCAGTTTAGGGGGACCGGGACAGGGTCATGGGGAGCAGTACTTC.

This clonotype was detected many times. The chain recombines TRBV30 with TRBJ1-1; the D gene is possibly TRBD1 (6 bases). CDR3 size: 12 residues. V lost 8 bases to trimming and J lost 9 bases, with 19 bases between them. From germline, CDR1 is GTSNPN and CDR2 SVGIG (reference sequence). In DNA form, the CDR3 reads TGTGCCCTGGGGAGGGGGGGCAACCAAGCTTTCTTT. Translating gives CALGRGGNQAFF. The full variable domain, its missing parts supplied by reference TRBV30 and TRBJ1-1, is SQTIHQWPATLVQPVGSPLSLECTVEGTSNPNLYWYRQAAGRGLQLLFYSVGIGQISSEVPQNLSASRPQDRQFILSSKKLLLSDSGFYLCALGRGGNQAFFGQGTRLTVV.

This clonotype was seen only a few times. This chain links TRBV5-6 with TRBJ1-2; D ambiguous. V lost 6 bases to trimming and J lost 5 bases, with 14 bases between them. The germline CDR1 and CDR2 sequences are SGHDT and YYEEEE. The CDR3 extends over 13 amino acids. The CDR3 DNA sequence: TGTGCCAGCACCGATTCCATGGGGTATGGCTACACCTTC. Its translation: CASTDSMGYGYTF.

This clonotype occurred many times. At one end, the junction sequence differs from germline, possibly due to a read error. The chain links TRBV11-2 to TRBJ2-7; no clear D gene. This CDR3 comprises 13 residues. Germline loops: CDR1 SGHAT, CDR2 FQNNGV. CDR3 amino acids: CASSLGQFYEQYF. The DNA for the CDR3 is TGTGCCAGCAGTTTAGGGCAGTTCTACGAGCAGTACTTC.

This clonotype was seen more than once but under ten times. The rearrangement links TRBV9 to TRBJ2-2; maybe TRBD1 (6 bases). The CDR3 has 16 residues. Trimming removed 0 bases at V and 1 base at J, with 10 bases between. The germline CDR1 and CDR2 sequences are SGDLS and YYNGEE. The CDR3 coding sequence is TGTGCCAGCAGCGTAGCCGGGACACAGAACACCGGGGAGCTGTTTTTT. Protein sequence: CASSVAGTQNTGELFF.

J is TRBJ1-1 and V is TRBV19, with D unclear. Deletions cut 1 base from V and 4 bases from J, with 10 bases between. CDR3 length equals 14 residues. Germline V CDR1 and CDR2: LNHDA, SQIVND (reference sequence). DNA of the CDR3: TGTGCCAGTAGTATAGTAGGAACGGGCACTGAAGCTTTCTTT. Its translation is CASSIVGTGTEAFF.

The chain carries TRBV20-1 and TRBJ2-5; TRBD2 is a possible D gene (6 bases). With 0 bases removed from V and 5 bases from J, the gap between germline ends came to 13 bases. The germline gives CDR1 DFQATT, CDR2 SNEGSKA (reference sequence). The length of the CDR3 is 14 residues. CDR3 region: CSARDGRERETQYF. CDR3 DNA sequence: TGCAGTGCTAGAGACGGGCGGGAAAGGGAGACCCAGTACTTC.